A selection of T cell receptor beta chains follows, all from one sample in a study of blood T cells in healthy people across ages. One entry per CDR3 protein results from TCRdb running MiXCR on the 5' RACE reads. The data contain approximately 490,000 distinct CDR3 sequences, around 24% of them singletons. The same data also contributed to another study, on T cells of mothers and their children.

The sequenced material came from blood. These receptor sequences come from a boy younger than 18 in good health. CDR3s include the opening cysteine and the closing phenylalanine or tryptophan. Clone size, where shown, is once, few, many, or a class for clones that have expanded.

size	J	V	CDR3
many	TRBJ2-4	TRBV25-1	CASRSCGGEAKNIQYF
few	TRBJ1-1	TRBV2	CASSESDRGGHEAFF
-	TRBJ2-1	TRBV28	CASSPGLADDEQFF
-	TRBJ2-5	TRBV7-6	CASSSLRGQETQYF
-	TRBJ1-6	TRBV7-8	CASSQGQGYNSPLHF
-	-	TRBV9	CASSVAGTGGYEQYF
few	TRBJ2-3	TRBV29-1	CSGRAILAGVTDTQYF
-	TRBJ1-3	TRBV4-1	CASSQETDSGNTIYF
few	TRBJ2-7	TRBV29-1	CSVVTSGNEQYF
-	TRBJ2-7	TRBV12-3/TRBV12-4	CASSPRRTSYEQYF
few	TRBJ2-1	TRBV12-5	CASGSSGISYNEQFF
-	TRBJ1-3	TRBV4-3	CASSQDIRQATGNTIYF
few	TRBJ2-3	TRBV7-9	CASSFGTRGPSTDTQYF
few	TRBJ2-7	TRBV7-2	CASSPRTGSEQYF
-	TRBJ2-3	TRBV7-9	CASSLEDGSFTDTQYF